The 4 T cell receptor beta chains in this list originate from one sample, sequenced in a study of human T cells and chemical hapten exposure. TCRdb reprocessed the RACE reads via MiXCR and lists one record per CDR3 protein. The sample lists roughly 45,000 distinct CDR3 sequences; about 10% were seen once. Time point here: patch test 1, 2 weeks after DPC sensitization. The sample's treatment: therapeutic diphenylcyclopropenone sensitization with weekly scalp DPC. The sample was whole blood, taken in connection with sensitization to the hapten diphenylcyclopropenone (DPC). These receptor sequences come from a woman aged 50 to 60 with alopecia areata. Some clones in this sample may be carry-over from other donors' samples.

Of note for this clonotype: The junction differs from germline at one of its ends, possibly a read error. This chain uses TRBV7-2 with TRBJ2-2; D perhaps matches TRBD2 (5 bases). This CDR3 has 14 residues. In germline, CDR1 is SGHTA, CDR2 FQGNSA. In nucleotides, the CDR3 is TGTGCCAGCAGCACTCAACGGCGGACCGGGAAGCTGTTTTTT. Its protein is CASSTQRRTGKLFF.

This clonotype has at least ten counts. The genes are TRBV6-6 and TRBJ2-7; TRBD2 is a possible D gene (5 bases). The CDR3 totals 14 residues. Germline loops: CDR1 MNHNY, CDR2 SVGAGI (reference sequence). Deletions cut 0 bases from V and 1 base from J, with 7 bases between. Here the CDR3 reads CASSYSWTSYEQYF. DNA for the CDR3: TGTGCCAGCAGTTACTCGTGGACTTCCTACGAGCAGTACTTC.

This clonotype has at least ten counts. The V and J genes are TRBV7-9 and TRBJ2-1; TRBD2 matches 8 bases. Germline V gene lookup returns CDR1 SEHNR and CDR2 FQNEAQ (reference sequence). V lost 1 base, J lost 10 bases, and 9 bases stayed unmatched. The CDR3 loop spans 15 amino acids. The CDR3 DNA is TGTGCCAGCAGCTTAGACGGGAGGGTTGCCCGGGAGCAGTTCTTC. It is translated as CASSLDGRVAREQFF.

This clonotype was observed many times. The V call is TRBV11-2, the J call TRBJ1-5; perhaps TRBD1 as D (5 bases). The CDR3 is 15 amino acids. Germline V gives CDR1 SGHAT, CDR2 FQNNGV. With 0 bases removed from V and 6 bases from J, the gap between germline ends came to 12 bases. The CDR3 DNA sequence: TGTGCCAGCAGCTTAGATGCGGGGGGATCTCAGCCCCAGCATTTT. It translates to CASSLDAGGSQPQHF.